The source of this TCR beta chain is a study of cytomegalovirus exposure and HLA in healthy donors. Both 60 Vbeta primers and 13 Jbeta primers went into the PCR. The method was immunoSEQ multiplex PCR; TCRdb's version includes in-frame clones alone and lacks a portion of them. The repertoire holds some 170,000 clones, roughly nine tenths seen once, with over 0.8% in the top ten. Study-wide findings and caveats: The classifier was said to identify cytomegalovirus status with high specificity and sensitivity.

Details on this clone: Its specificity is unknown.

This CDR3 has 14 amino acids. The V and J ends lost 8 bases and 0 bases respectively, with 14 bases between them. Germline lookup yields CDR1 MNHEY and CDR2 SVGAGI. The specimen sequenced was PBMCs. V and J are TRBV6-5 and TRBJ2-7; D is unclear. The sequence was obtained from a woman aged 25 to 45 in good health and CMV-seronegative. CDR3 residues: CASWSGGSSYEQYF. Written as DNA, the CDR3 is TGTGCCAGCTGGTCCGGCGGAAGCTCCTACGAGCAGTACTTC.